The 27 T cell receptor beta chains below come from one sample, sequenced in a study of shared clonotypes between healthy human individuals. Assay used: immunoSEQ multiplex PCR; TCRdb lists only in-frame clones, some missing. The data contain around 2.5 million clones, 90% to 95% of them singletons. The material sequenced was naive CD4+ T cells from PBMCs. Stated subset: CD45RA+ positively selected. These receptors all stem from a man younger than 30 in good health. Some clones in this sample may be carry-over from other donors' samples.

The rearrangement joins TRBV5-4 to TRBJ1-1; D unclear. Germline V gene lookup returns CDR1 SGHNT and CDR2 YYREEE (reference sequence). This CDR3 is 14 amino acids long. Trimming cost V 4 bases and J 11 bases, with 21 bases left between them. The CDR3 nucleotides are TGTGCCAGCAGCCAAGATGGCCATCTTGATGGGGCTTTCTTT. As protein: CASSQDGHLDGAFF.

V usage is TRBV7-2 and J usage is TRBJ2-5; 9 positions match TRBD2. V shed 5 bases, J shed 5 bases, and the junction held 9 bases outside the gene matches. Germline values: CDR1 SGHTA, CDR2 FQGNSA. The CDR3 is 15 residues long. The CDR3 loop reads CASSLQREAVETQYF. The CDR3 nucleotides are TGTGCCAGCAGCCTCCAGCGGGAGGCTGTTGAGACCCAGTACTTC.

The chain employs TRBV28 and TRBJ1-5; no reliable D call. The CDR3 runs to 14 residues. Trimming took off 7 bases at V and 4 bases at J, with 14 bases between the two ends. Germline CDR1 MDHEN, CDR2 SYDVKM. CDR3 DNA: TGTGCCAGCAATGGGAGCGGCAGGAATCAGCCCCAGCATTTT. This sequence encodes CASNGSGRNQPQHF.

The V gene is TRBV7-9, the J gene TRBJ2-7; D could derive from TRBD1 or TRBD2 (6 bases each). V lost 5 bases to trimming and J lost 2 bases, with 13 bases between them. Germline V lookup: CDR1 SEHNR, CDR2 FQNEAQ (reference sequence). There are 14 residues in the CDR3. The DNA for the CDR3 is TGTGCCAGCAGCCCCGGAGGGGGGACCTACGAGCAGTACTTC. Its protein product is CASSPGGGTYEQYF.

J is TRBJ2-7 and V is TRBV9; no reliable D call. This CDR3 spans 15 amino acids. V was shortened by 4 bases and J by 6 bases, with 20 bases between the two germline ends. Germline V gene data show CDR1 as SGDLS and CDR2 as YYNGEE. In DNA, the CDR3 is TGTGCCAGCAGCAGTCAGGCGGCGGTACTTGGCGAGCAGTACTTC. Translated, it gives CASSSQAAVLGEQYF.

V gene TRBV19 combines with J gene TRBJ2-7; a weak D match, TRBD1 (6 bases). In germline, CDR1 is LNHDA, CDR2 SQIVND (reference sequence). V was shortened by 5 bases and J by 3 bases, with 11 bases between the two germline ends. The CDR3 sequence is 13 residues long. The CDR3 DNA is TGTGCCAGTAGTCCTCGGGACATCTACGAGCAGTACTTC. Translating it yields CASSPRDIYEQYF.

The gene calls are TRBV6-5 and TRBJ1-1; D is unresolved. This CDR3 spans 14 amino acids. CDR1 is MNHEY and CDR2 is SVGAGI in the germline V gene. With 2 bases removed from V and 1 base from J, the gap between germline ends came to 8 bases. CDR3: CASSYARKNTEAFF. CDR3 DNA: TGTGCCAGCAGTTACGCCCGGAAGAACACTGAAGCTTTCTTT.

The chain combines TRBV5-6 with TRBJ2-1, with D unclear. V lost 1 base to trimming and J lost 0 bases, with 8 bases between them. The CDR3 runs 15 residues. Germline V gene data show CDR1 as SGHDT and CDR2 as YYEEEE. CDR3 protein: CASSLKPNSYNEQFF. In nucleotides, the CDR3 is TGTGCCAGCAGCTTGAAACCGAACTCCTACAATGAGCAGTTCTTC.

The chain has TRBV6-1 and TRBJ2-1; TRBD2 matches 8 bases. V gave up 2 bases and J gave up 3 bases; unmatched junction bases: 15. The CDR3 consists of 19 residues. Germline loops: CDR1 MNHNS, CDR2 SASEGT. In DNA form, the CDR3 reads TGTGCCAGCAGTGAAAGCCCGCGGGTAGCGGGATCCCTCTACAATGAGCAGTTCTTC. This gives the protein CASSESPRVAGSLYNEQFF.

The rearrangement joins TRBV18 to TRBJ2-1; 8 bases match TRBD1. Trimming at V came to 4 bases and at J to 6 bases, leaving 2 bases not matched to a gene. CDR1 KGHSH and CDR2 LQKENI come from the germline V gene. This CDR3 spans 13 amino acids. This CDR3 is CASSQGQVNEQFF. Written as DNA, the CDR3 is TGTGCCAGCTCACAGGGACAGGTCAATGAGCAGTTCTTC.

The chain combines TRBV10-3 with TRBJ2-1; D may be TRBD1 or TRBD2 (6 bases each). The CDR3 extends over 15 amino acids. The germline V and J ends were trimmed by 2 bases and 4 bases, with 12 bases remaining between them. The germline gives CDR1 ENHRY, CDR2 SYGVKD. In DNA, the CDR3 is TGTGCCATCAGTGAGCACAGGGAGGTTTACAATGAGCAGTTCTTC. Its translation is CAISEHREVYNEQFF.

The V and J genes are TRBV7-2 and TRBJ2-2; 8 bases line up with TRBD2. Germline lookup yields CDR1 SGHTA and CDR2 FQGNSA. The V segment lost 5 bases and the J segment 6 bases; nucleotides outside the gene matches: 8. The CDR3 is 15 residues long. The CDR3 protein is CASSPLREASGELFF. The CDR3 DNA is TGTGCCAGCAGCCCCCTGCGGGAGGCCTCCGGGGAGCTGTTTTTT.

The J gene is TRBJ2-1, the V gene TRBV11-2, with D possibly being TRBD2 (7 bases). CDR3 length: 15 amino acids. Germline CDR1 reads SGHAT; CDR2 reads FQNNGV. Trimming took 0 bases from V and 8 from J, leaving 14 bases between them. CDR3 sequence reads: CASSLEGGPQDEQFF. CDR3 DNA sequence: TGTGCCAGCAGCTTAGAGGGGGGGCCCCAGGATGAGCAGTTCTTC.

CDR3 in amino acids: CASSPGGLANTEAFF. CDR3 bases: TGCGCCAGCAGCCCGGGGGGACTTGCTAACACTGAAGCTTTCTTT. The chain links TRBV5-1 to TRBJ1-1, with D possibly being TRBD1 (5 bases). The V gene lost 4 bases and the J gene lost 2 bases, with 15 bases spanning the gap. From germline, CDR1 is SGHRS and CDR2 YFSETQ. This CDR3 contains 15 residues.

This chain joins TRBV5-1 and TRBJ1-2, with a tentative D call TRBD1 (6 bases). In germline, CDR1 is SGHRS, CDR2 YFSETQ. Deletions cut 2 bases from V and 4 bases from J, with 9 bases between. The CDR3 is 13 residues long. Here the CDR3 DNA reads TGCGCCAGCAGCTTCGGGGGGCCCTATGGCTACACCTTC. Residues: CASSFGGPYGYTF.

This rearrangement joins TRBV6-1 to TRBJ2-3; D unresolved. This CDR3 has 14 amino acids. V was clipped by 7 bases and J by 2 bases, with 13 bases between them. Germline V gives CDR1 MNHNS, CDR2 SASEGT. CDR3 sequence reads: CASTNRRTTDTQYF. The DNA for the CDR3 is TGTGCCAGCACCAACCGAAGGACCACAGATACGCAGTATTTT.

The chain joins TRBV23-1 to TRBJ1-4; the match to TRBD1 covers 7 bases. TRBV23-1 is classed as an ORF, of uncertain function. After removal of 3 bases from V and 4 bases from J, the junction contained 20 bases not matched to a gene. CDR3 size: 20 residues. The chain's CDR3 is CASSHSRPGQLGENNEKLFF. The CDR3 DNA reads TGCGCCAGCAGTCACTCGAGACCGGGACAGCTTGGGGAAAATAATGAAAAACTGTTTTTT.

This rearrangement joins TRBV5-8 to TRBJ2-1, with 11 nucleotides matching TRBD2. This CDR3 spans 15 amino acids. The germline V gene has CDR1 SGHTS and CDR2 YDEGEE. The ends lost 3 bases at V and 6 bases at J; junction bases unmatched: 5. CDR3 nucleotides: TGTGCCAGCAGCTCTCTAGCGGGAGGCTCCAATGAGCAGTTCTTC. It translates to CASSSLAGGSNEQFF. Looking up the rest from reference TRBV5-8 and TRBJ2-1 gives the full variable domain: EAGVTQSPTHLIKTRGQQATLRCSPISGHTSVYWYQQALGLGLQFLLWYDEGEERNRGNFPPRFSGRQFPNYSSELNVNALELEDSALYLCASSSLAGGSNEQFFGPGTRLTVL.

CDR3 coding DNA: TGCGCCAGCAGCGTGACACACCCGATCGACCGGGGGCAGTATTTT. Protein sequence: CASSVTHPIDRGQYF. The rearrangement joins TRBV5-1 to TRBJ2-3; the D gene is possibly TRBD2 (5 bases). Germline V gene data show CDR1 as SGHRS and CDR2 as YFSETQ. The germline V and J ends were trimmed by 4 bases and 11 bases, with 23 bases remaining between them. The CDR3 has 15 amino acids.

The rearrangement links TRBV6-1 to TRBJ2-2; D might be TRBD1 (5 bases). This CDR3 is 14 amino acids long. CDR1 is MNHNS, CDR2 SASEGT, per germline. The ends were cut back, 7 bases at V and 6 bases at J, with 15 bases in the middle. The CDR3 nucleotides read TGTGCCAGCACCGTTCAGGGCGGTGCCGGGGAGCTGTTTTTT. Residues: CASTVQGGAGELFF.

The chain joins TRBV5-4 to TRBJ2-3; D unclear. Germline assignment: CDR1 SGHNT and CDR2 YYREEE (reference sequence). There are 16 residues in the CDR3. V was pared by 1 base and J by 0 bases, with 12 bases between. This CDR3 reads CASSLYGQFSTDTQYF. The DNA of the CDR3 is TGTGCCAGCAGCTTGTACGGCCAGTTTAGCACAGATACGCAGTATTTT.

The gene calls are TRBV4-1 and TRBJ1-4, with 7 bases matching TRBD1. In germline, CDR1 is MGHRA, CDR2 YSYEKL. V lost 7 bases and J lost 10; bases outside the gene matches: 15. CDR3 length equals 15 residues. The CDR3: CASTQGMTGRGKLFF. CDR3 DNA sequence: TGCGCCAGCACCCAGGGGATGACAGGGAGGGGAAAACTGTTTTTT.

V and J are TRBV28 and TRBJ2-1, with 7 bases matching TRBD2. The CDR3 consists of 14 residues. The V segment lost 6 bases and the J segment 7 bases; nucleotides outside the gene matches: 9. CDR1 is MDHEN, CDR2 SYDVKM, per germline. This CDR3 reads CASSQDRRGNEQFF. The CDR3 coding sequence is TGTGCCAGCAGCCAGGACCGGCGGGGGAATGAGCAGTTCTTC.

V and J are TRBV9 and TRBJ1-1, with a possible D match to TRBD1 (5 bases). The germline CDR1 and CDR2 sequences are SGDLS and YYNGEE. Deletions cut 3 bases from V and 1 base from J, with 16 bases between. The CDR3 has 16 amino acids. In DNA, the CDR3 is TGTGCCAGCAGCGCAGGAAGCGGGGGTGGGAACACTGAAGCTTTCTTT. Amino acid sequence: CASSAGSGGGNTEAFF.

The chain joins TRBV5-1 to TRBJ2-1; TRBD2 might be the D (6 bases). V dropped 4 bases and J dropped 1 base, with 12 bases sitting between them. CDR3 length: 15 amino acids. The germline V gene encodes CDR1 SGHRS and CDR2 YFSETQ. The CDR3 here is CASSPMRGSYNEQFF. DNA for the CDR3: TGCGCCAGCAGCCCTATGCGGGGATCCTACAATGAGCAGTTCTTC.

The rearrangement links TRBV5-1 to TRBJ2-7, with 8 bases identical to TRBD1. Germline V gene data show CDR1 as SGHRS and CDR2 as YFSETQ. The CDR3 spans 16 residues. Unmatched junction bases numbered 6, after V lost 0 bases and J lost 1 base. The CDR3 is CASSLEGQVLSYEQYF. As DNA, the CDR3 is TGCGCCAGCAGCTTGGAGGGACAGGTGCTTTCCTACGAGCAGTACTTC.

The chain recombines TRBV7-9 with TRBJ1-2; D call uncertain. The V gene lost 0 bases and the J gene lost 0 bases, with 11 bases spanning the gap. CDR1 is SEHNR, CDR2 FQNEAQ, per germline (reference sequence). This CDR3 comprises 16 residues. CDR3 amino acids: CASSLAPGNPNYGYTF. CDR3 in DNA: TGTGCCAGCAGCTTAGCCCCCGGGAACCCTAACTATGGCTACACCTTC.